Each of the 3 T cell receptor beta chains below was sequenced from the same sample in a study of Graves' ophthalmopathy and Graves' hyperthyroidism. Transcripts of RNA were the source for amplifying TCR beta CDR3 regions. Second-round multiplex PCR came after a first-round RT-PCR that employed HTBI primers. TCRdb redid the calling of the multiplex PCR reads with MiXCR, one entry per CDR3 protein. Among around 1,000,000 distinct CDR3 sequences listed, roughly two fifths were seen once. The sample was peripheral blood or thyroid tissue (not recorded which). The receptors shown here come from an adult man with Graves' hyperthyroidism.

The J gene is TRBJ1-2, the V gene TRBV27, with D possibly matching TRBD1 (6 bases). V lost 5 bases and J 8 bases, leaving 18 bases between the germline ends. The CDR3 consists of 14 residues. Per germline, CDR1 MNHEY and CDR2 SMNVEV (reference sequence). The CDR3 DNA sequence: TGTGCCAGCAGTCCCCCAACAGGGCGTGGCGGCTACACCTTC. Its translation is CASSPPTGRGGYTF.

Remarks on this clonotype: A much larger clonotype is one base distant, so this may be a read error. The rearrangement links TRBV6-5 to TRBJ1-2; maybe TRBD1 (5 bases). The CDR3 totals 13 residues. CDR1 and CDR2 (germline): MNHEY, SVGAGI. CDR3 residues: CAISDSWGYGYTF. The DNA of the CDR3 is TGTGCCATCAGTGACTCATGGGGGTATGGCTACACCTTC.

V is TRBV5-1 and J is TRBJ1-5; TRBD1 is a possible D gene (6 bases). This CDR3 is 17 amino acids long. In germline, CDR1 is SGHRS, CDR2 YFSETQ. The germline V and J ends were trimmed by 0 bases and 6 bases, with 19 bases remaining between them. The CDR3 loop is CASSLAEAQGFLQPQHF. CDR3 DNA: TGCGCCAGCAGCTTGGCCGAGGCCCAGGGGTTCCTTCAGCCCCAGCATTTT.